The 27 T cell receptor beta chains listed next were all sequenced from one sample in a study of blood T cell repertoires in COVID-19 (TCRdb year 2020). The library came from the immunoSEQ multiplex PCR assay. TCRdb retrieved this table from immuneACCESS and kept in-frame rearrangements only. Not all clones are present; in checked studies, unresolved V genes account for under half, and no reason is known for the remainder. The sample table contains around 150,000 clones; only one count was recorded for 86% of them. More than 0.75% of the sample is held by the ten biggest clonotypes. Sequenced sample: peripheral blood. Receptor source: a man younger than 30 with acute or convalescent COVID-19.

The rearrangement links TRBV4-2 to TRBJ1-2, with D uncertain. Trimming shortened V by 1 base and J by 1 base, and 13 bases separated the two germline ends. The CDR3 totals 16 residues. Germline CDR1 is LGHNA and CDR2 is YNFKEQ. In DNA, the CDR3 is TGTGCCAGCAGCCAAGTGGTCGGGGAGAATAACTATGGCTACACCTTC. Its translation is CASSQVVGENNYGYTF.

This chain uses TRBV18 with TRBJ1-1; D not certain. The CDR3 is made up of 12 amino acids. Germline V gene lookup returns CDR1 KGHSH and CDR2 LQKENI. Trimming pared 0 bases from V and 6 bases from J, leaving 5 bases between. The CDR3 loop is CASSPPGAEAFF. Here the CDR3 DNA reads TGTGCCAGCTCACCACCCGGAGCTGAAGCTTTCTTT.

This chain connects TRBV29-1 to TRBJ2-4; D possibly corresponds to TRBD2 (5 bases). Germline loops: CDR1 SQVTM, CDR2 ANQGSEA. The V gene lost 1 base and the J gene lost 1 base, with 17 bases spanning the gap. CDR3 length equals 17 residues. CDR3 nucleotide sequence: TGCAGCGTTGAAGTGTGGCGAGGGTTGTTGGCCAAAAACATTCAGTACTTC. This codes for CSVEVWRGLLAKNIQYF.

This chain connects TRBV18 to TRBJ2-7; 8 bases align to TRBD1. The germline V gene has CDR1 KGHSH and CDR2 LQKENI. The trim removed 3 bases at V and 2 bases at J, leaving 3 bases unmatched. The CDR3 runs to 14 residues. The CDR3 coding sequence is TGTGCCAGCTCACCGTGGGACAGGACCTACGAGCAGTACTTC. Amino acid sequence: CASSPWDRTYEQYF.

The chain is built from TRBV30 and TRBJ1-2; D is unresolved. Trimming stripped 0 bases from V and 4 bases from J, with 18 bases between. This CDR3 spans 16 amino acids. Looked up from germline, CDR1 is GTSNPN and CDR2 is SVGIG (reference sequence). The CDR3 DNA follows: TGTGCCTGGAGTGTACGGGGTCGCGGCTTTCCCTATGGCTACACCTTC. It translates to CAWSVRGRGFPYGYTF.

The V gene is TRBV28, the J gene TRBJ2-5; TRBD1 matches at 7 bases. The CDR3 is 15 residues long. Germline V gene lookup returns CDR1 MDHEN and CDR2 SYDVKM. Losses at the gene ends were 6 bases for V and 3 bases for J; bases not matched to a gene: 10. CDR3 in DNA: TGTGCCAGCAGCCCTCTGACCAGGGGGAAAGAGACCCAGTACTTC. Translated: CASSPLTRGKETQYF. Looking up the rest from reference TRBV28 and TRBJ2-5 gives the full variable domain: DVKVTQSSRYLVKRTGEKVFLECVQDMDHENMFWYRQDPGLGLRLIYFSYDVKMKEKGDIPEGYSVSREKKERFSLILESASTNQTSMYLCASSPLTRGKETQYFGPGTRLLVL.

The V gene is TRBV14, the J gene TRBJ1-6; 8 bases match TRBD1. The CDR3 runs to 15 residues. After removal of 2 bases from V and 9 bases from J, the junction contained 6 bases not matched to a gene. Germline V gives CDR1 SGHDN, CDR2 FVKESK. The CDR3 region is CASSQNRDRFSPLHF. CDR3 nucleotides: TGTGCCAGCAGCCAAAACCGGGACAGGTTTTCACCCCTCCACTTT.

This chain joins TRBV29-1 and TRBJ1-5, with a weak D call TRBD1 (5 bases). The V gene lost 7 bases and the J gene lost 9 bases, with 22 bases spanning the gap. The CDR3 extends over 14 amino acids. CDR1 and CDR2 (germline): SQVTM, ANQGSEA. The CDR3 here is CSAVPAPGDGPQHF. The CDR3 DNA reads TGCAGCGCAGTGCCAGCTCCGGGGGATGGGCCCCAGCATTTT.

The V call is TRBV7-8, the J call TRBJ1-1, with D perhaps matching TRBD1 (6 bases). V was pared by 1 base and J by 2 bases, with 11 bases between. Germline values: CDR1 SGHVS, CDR2 FQNEAQ. This CDR3 spans 15 amino acids. CDR3: CASSLGAGENTEAFF. The CDR3 bases are TGTGCCAGCAGCTTAGGAGCAGGGGAAAACACTGAAGCTTTCTTT.

The rearrangement links TRBV19 to TRBJ2-1; 7 bases are a match to TRBD2. The CDR3 contains 19 residues. With V trimmed by 1 base and J by 0 bases, 12 bases remained unmatched. Germline CDR1 and CDR2: LNHDA and SQIVND (reference sequence). CDR3 nucleotides: TGTGCCAGTAGTATAGCGGGGGGTCGGGGCTTGGCCTCCTACAATGAGCAGTTCTTC. Translation gives CASSIAGGRGLASYNEQFF.

The chain employs TRBV10-3 and TRBJ1-4; TRBD1 might be the D (6 bases). Germline assignment: CDR1 ENHRY and CDR2 SYGVKD. The CDR3 contains 15 residues. V lost 0 bases, J lost 6 bases, and 11 bases lay in between. The CDR3 DNA reads as TGTGCCATCAGTGAGTCAGGGGGAAACTATGAAAAACTGTTTTTT. Its translation is CAISESGGNYEKLFF.

This chain uses TRBV6-5 with TRBJ1-3; D unclear. CDR3 length equals 16 residues. V lost 0 bases, J lost 2 bases, and 11 bases lay in between. Germline CDR1 is MNHEY and CDR2 is SVGAGI. CDR3 loop: CASSYSWEATGNTIYF. The CDR3 bases are TGTGCCAGCAGTTACTCCTGGGAGGCTACTGGAAACACCATATATTTT.

The chain uses TRBV3-1 (or the pseudogene TRBV3-2) and TRBJ1-2; TRBD1 matches at 9 bases. CDR3 length: 15 residues. The junction had 8 bases not matched to a gene; V was cut back by 6 bases and J by 3 bases. Germline V gene lookup returns CDR1 LGHDT and CDR2 YNNKEL (reference sequence). The DNA for the CDR3 is TGTGCCAGCAGAGATACAGGGGGCGCGGACTATGGCTACACCTTC. This codes for CASRDTGGADYGYTF.

This chain joins TRBV25-1 and TRBJ1-1, with D uncertain. The germline gives CDR1 MGHDK, CDR2 SYGVNS. This CDR3 is built from 11 residues. Trimming took 6 bases from V and 3 from J, leaving 5 bases between them. The CDR3 loop reads CASRAYTEAFF. CDR3 in DNA: TGTGCCAGCAGAGCATACACTGAAGCTTTCTTT.

This chain joins TRBV7-9 and TRBJ1-1; the match to TRBD1 covers 9 bases. The V and J ends lost 5 bases and 4 bases, in that order; junction bases with no gene match: 8. The CDR3 runs 15 residues. Germline V gene sequence: CDR1 SEHNR, CDR2 FQNEAQ (reference sequence). CDR3 nucleotide sequence: TGTGCCAGCAGCCCAAACCTGGGACAGGGCACTGAAGCTTTCTTT. This codes for CASSPNLGQGTEAFF.

CDR3 in amino acids: CAWSVLVSGGRHYNEQFF. The DNA of the CDR3 is TGTGCCTGGAGTGTATTAGTTAGCGGGGGACGCCATTACAATGAGCAGTTCTTC. V and J are TRBV30 and TRBJ2-1, with TRBD2 matching 9 bases. Trimming removed 0 bases from V and 4 bases from J; junction bases left unmatched: 13. Germline assignment: CDR1 GTSNPN and CDR2 SVGIG (reference sequence). CDR3 length equals 18 residues.

The genes are TRBV2 and TRBJ2-1, with 11 bases aligning to TRBD1. This CDR3 spans 15 amino acids. Germline CDR1 is SNHLY and CDR2 is FYNNEI. The V and J ends lost 5 bases and 3 bases, in that order; junction bases with no gene match: 3. In DNA form, the CDR3 reads TGTGCCAGCAGTCCGGGACAGGGGGTCTACAATGAGCAGTTCTTC. Translation: CASSPGQGVYNEQFF.

The chain uses TRBV11-3 and TRBJ2-3; 9 positions match TRBD1. CDR1 and CDR2 (germline): SGHNT, YENEEA. CDR3 length equals 16 residues. V lost 5 bases and J lost 4; bases outside the gene matches: 10. In DNA, the CDR3 is TGTGCCAGCAGCCCTAGGACAGGGGCCCTCCCAGATACGCAGTATTTT. It codes for CASSPRTGALPDTQYF.

The CDR3 loop is CASRGQGEVWNTEAFF. CDR3 nucleotides: TGTGCCAGCCGGGGACAGGGGGAGGTGTGGAACACTGAAGCTTTCTTT. The J gene is TRBJ1-1, the V gene TRBV2; TRBD1 matches 11 bases. The CDR3 contains 16 residues. V lost 8 bases, J lost 1 base, and 9 bases stayed unmatched. The V gene's germline CDR1 is SNHLY and CDR2 FYNNEI.

V and J are TRBV9 and TRBJ1-6; D is unclear. The V gene lost 0 bases and the J gene lost 6 bases, with 10 bases spanning the gap. Germline CDR1 SGDLS, CDR2 YYNGEE. The CDR3 contains 15 residues. CDR3 DNA sequence: TGTGCCAGCAGCGTAGCTGGGAGCCCTAATTCACCCCTCCACTTT. Amino acid sequence: CASSVAGSPNSPLHF.

The genes are TRBV5-1 and TRBJ2-3; 9 bases agree with TRBD1. CDR3 length equals 19 residues. The germline V gene has CDR1 SGHRS and CDR2 YFSETQ. The ends lost 4 bases at V and 0 bases at J; junction bases unmatched: 15. CDR3 sequence (DNA): TGCGCCAGCAGCACGAACTGGGACAGGGTCGAAGAAAGCACAGATACGCAGTATTTT. Its translation is CASSTNWDRVEESTDTQYF.

The gene calls are TRBV7-9 and TRBJ2-1, with 8 bases aligning to TRBD2. There are 16 residues in the CDR3. Germline V CDR1 and CDR2: SEHNR, FQNEAQ (reference sequence). With V trimmed by 3 bases and J by 6 bases, 10 bases remained unmatched. The chain's CDR3 is CASSFIDPAGANEQFF. The DNA for the CDR3 is TGTGCCAGCAGCTTTATTGATCCAGCGGGGGCCAATGAGCAGTTCTTC.

The chain uses TRBV27 and TRBJ2-7; TRBD1 might be the D (6 bases). Germline values: CDR1 MNHEY, CDR2 SMNVEV (reference sequence). With 10 bases removed from V and 1 base from J, the gap between germline ends came to 11 bases. The CDR3 consists of 12 residues. The CDR3 DNA reads TGTGCCATCCCGACAGGTTCCTACGAGCAGTACGTC. It yields the protein CAIPTGSYEQYV.

This clone was detected only once. The V call is TRBV5-6, the J call TRBJ2-1; the D gene is possibly TRBD1 (5 bases). The length of the CDR3 is 15 residues. Trimming cost V 0 bases and J 2 bases, with 9 bases left between them. CDR1 is SGHDT, CDR2 YYEEEE, per germline. CDR3 coding DNA: TGTGCCAGCAGCTTGGCGGCAGGGACCTACAATGAGCAGTTCTTC. Translation: CASSLAAGTYNEQFF. The variable domain in full, completed from reference TRBV5-6 and TRBJ2-1, reads DAGVTQSPTHLIKTRGQQVTLRCSPKSGHDTVSWYQQALGQGPQFIFQYYEEEERQRGNFPDRFSGHQFPNYSSELNVNALLLGDSALYLCASSLAAGTYNEQFFGPGTRLTVL.

This clone has a handful of counts. The rearrangement links TRBV18 to TRBJ1-2; 8 bases line up with TRBD1. With V trimmed by 6 bases and J by 0 bases, 15 bases remained unmatched. The CDR3 sequence is 18 residues long. Germline V gene lookup returns CDR1 KGHSH and CDR2 LQKENI. The CDR3 spells CASSQGRDRRDTNYGYTF. CDR3 DNA sequence: TGTGCCAGCTCCCAAGGGAGGGACAGGCGAGACACTAACTATGGCTACACCTTC.

J is TRBJ1-2 and V is TRBV20-1, with D possibly matching TRBD1 (6 bases). Trimming removed 3 bases from V and 4 bases from J, with 12 bases in between. Germline V gene lookup returns CDR1 DFQATT and CDR2 SNEGSKA (reference sequence). The length of the CDR3 is 13 residues. Written as DNA, the CDR3 is TGCAGTGCTAGTACAGGGCGGCTCTATGGCTACACCTTC. Amino acid sequence: CSASTGRLYGYTF.

J is TRBJ1-1 and V is TRBV28, with D tentatively TRBD1 (5 bases). The CDR3 has 16 amino acids. The V end was cut by 3 bases, the J end by 2 bases, with 16 bases between. The germline V gene has CDR1 MDHEN and CDR2 SYDVKM. CDR3: CASSLAWTDKNTEAFF. The CDR3 DNA reads as TGTGCCAGCAGTTTGGCGTGGACGGACAAAAACACTGAAGCTTTCTTT.